This entry features one T cell receptor beta chain sequence. Its antigen is unknown. The input lacks base qualities; no much larger clone sits a single base away. According to the study, the label for this sample's time point signals: cells obtained before transplantation from donor or recipient. CD3+CD4+ and CD3+CD8+ populations were FACS-sorted from unstimulated pre-transplant donor and recipient cells taken from spleen or lymph nodes. Library generation was performed with the immunoSEQ multiplex PCR assay. In most patients, genomic DNA was isolated using the Qiagen DNeasy Blood and Tissue Kit and sent frozen to Adaptive Biotechnologies for TCR sequencing. For most patients, genomic DNA was subjected to high-throughput TCR-beta CDR3 sequencing by Adaptive Biotechnologies. As for how the authors treated the data: Adaptive's ImmunoSEQ software supplied the TCR sequencing data for around 17 patients, while MiXCR and VDJtools were used to process a few other patients. CD4 versus CD8 sorting errors were corrected by removing sequences found in both subsets at a frequency ratio below 5:1. Because the origin of CDR3 nucleotide sequences shared between donor and recipient could not be assigned, those sequences were removed. To be classed as alloreactive, a clone needed at least 2-fold expansion over unstimulated cells and a minimum CFSE-low frequency of 0.002% (template counts) or 0.001% (read counts). Clones detected in sequenced pre-transplant spleen, lymph node, or MLR CFSE-low populations of the donor or recipient were defined as mappable. The cumulative frequency of alloreactive clones was calculated as a percentage of all sequences, weighted by copy number. TCRdb re-hosts the immuneACCESS table, in-frame sequences only. Its copies lack some clones; in the studies checked, an unresolved V gene accounts for under half of them, and the cause for the rest is not known. That table is the source of V, J and clone size, and D and trimming were worked out from the DNA. This sample gives approximately 25,000 clones in total; 82% of them show up just once. The ten largest clones take up over 0.75% of the sample.

The data were taken from a study of graft-versus-host responses after intestinal transplantation (dated by TCRdb to the early 2020s). With respect to the entire study: The transplants that recipients got were multivisceral, liver-intestinal, or isolated intestinal. Rather than being sequenced by the commercial service, samples from a few later patients were sequenced in-house on an Illumina MiSeq and processed with MiXCR. Graft-versus-host and host-versus-graft alloreactive T cell clones were tracked in the graft, circulation and bone marrow after intestinal transplantation using bulk TCR-beta CDR3 sequencing. A peak of at least 4% donor T cells among recipient peripheral blood mononuclear cells was the definition used for donor T cell macrochimerism. To identify alloreactive clones, pre-transplant mixed lymphocyte reaction products were sequenced and compared with unstimulated pre-transplant donor and recipient T cells. All recipients received anti-thymocyte globulin induction followed by maintenance tacrolimus and steroids for about three years. Of the 20 to 25 intestinal transplant recipients enrolled in the cohort, one of whom was a retransplant, a few patients without pretransplant specimens were excluded.

Trimming at the junction amounts to 3 bases on V and 3 bases on J, and the germline ends lie 18 bases apart. CDR1 and CDR2, per the germline V gene (reference sequence), are MNHEY and SMNVEV. The CDR3 contains 18 residues, cysteine and phenylalanine counted. The read is trimmed to its CDR3 DNA, 54 bases read in frame from base 1. What the work shows at the level of the full study, not this receptor alone: The relatively low number and heterogeneity of intestinal transplant patients limited the conclusions. Early after transplant, declines in HvG clones were associated with peak levels of circulating GvH clones. GvH clones were detected in recipient bone marrow, and some of these GvH clones were observed earlier in ileal mucosa or blood, consistent with an intestinal mucosal origin. Patients with donor T cell macrochimerism had high GvH to HvG T cell clonal ratios in their allografts.

Specimen: unstimulated CD8+ T cells sorted from spleen or lymph node cells, collected before transplant. This sequence uses TRBV27 and TRBJ1-6, and possibly TRBD1, on 5 matching bases. The TCR comes from a human donor who was the organ donor for an intestinal transplant. CDR3 protein: CASSFGSGPSYYNSPLHF. The bases read TGTGCCAGCAGTTTCGGCTCGGGACCCTCCTACTATAATTCACCCCTCCACTTT.